These T cell receptor beta chains were read from a single sample in a study of OX40 agonist ivuxolimab in advanced cancers. Sequencing used immunoSEQ multiplex PCR; TCRdb keeps in-frame clones, though not all of them. The data contain 50,000 or so clones, roughly 86% of them singletons. The sequences come from CD4+ or CD8+ T cells sorted from blood, collected in a trial of the OX40 agonist ivuxolimab. These TCRs come from an adult with an advanced solid tumor such as melanoma, head and neck, liver or kidney cancer. CDR3s include the opening cysteine and the closing phenylalanine or tryptophan. The order of the fields is clone size, V gene, D gene, J gene, CDR3 DNA, CDR3 protein. D genes are given only for firm matches. Size values are once, few and many counts, or a class for expanded clones, and some rows have none.

NA	TRBV5-4	NA	TRBJ2-1	TGTGCCAGCAGCTTGCGAGTGGGGGGCTTTTCTTCCTACAATGAGCAGTTCTTC	CASSLRVGGFSSYNEQFF
NA	TRBV27	NA	TRBJ1-1	TGTGCCAGCAGTTTATACAGCGGAGCTGAAGCTTTCTTT	CASSLYSGAEAFF
NA	TRBV4-3	NA	TRBJ2-1	TGCGCCAGCAGCCAAGCTGATGAGCAGTTCTTC	CASSQADEQFF
NA	TRBV6-5	NA	TRBJ1-1	TGTGCCGCCGGGGGCGGGGGATCCTACACTGAAGCTTTCTTT	CAAGGGGSYTEAFF
NA	TRBV27	TRBD1	TRBJ1-2	TGTGCCAGCAGTTTCGGACAGGGGGACTATGGCTACACCTTC	CASSFGQGDYGYTF
NA	TRBV6-5	NA	TRBJ1-2	TGTGCCAGCCGACATATGATGACTAACTACACCTTC	CASRHMMTNYTF
NA	TRBV5-4	NA	TRBJ2-5	TGTGCCAGCAGCTGGGGGACGGAGGAGACCCAGTACTTC	CASSWGTEETQYF
once	TRBV7-2	TRBD1	TRBJ2-1	TGTGCCAGCAGCTTACCTTTTCCGGGACAGGGAACAAATGAGCAGTTCTTC	CASSLPFPGQGTNEQFF
NA	TRBV18	TRBD1	TRBJ2-7	TGTGCCAGCTCACTCCGGGACAGGGGATACGAGCAGTACTTC	CASSLRDRGYEQYF
NA	TRBV2	NA	TRBJ1-1	TGTGCCAGCAGTCAGTACAGGGAAGGTGAAGCTTTCTTT	CASSQYREGEAFF
NA	TRBV7-9	NA	TRBJ2-3	TGTGCCAGCAGCTCCTATGAGGGTAGTGGGGGAGCCAGGGATACGCAGTATTTT	CASSSYEGSGGARDTQYF
NA	TRBV5-1	NA	TRBJ1-2	TGCGCCAGCAGCTTGGGTGGTACCTATGGCTACACCTTC	CASSLGGTYGYTF
NA	TRBV5-8	NA	TRBJ2-7	TGTGCCAGCAGCTTTATCAGGTTATCCTACGAGCAGTACTTC	CASSFIRLSYEQYF
NA	TRBV10-1	NA	TRBJ1-5	TGCGCCAGCAGCCAGGGATACAATCAGCCCCAGCATTTT	CASSQGYNQPQHF
NA	TRBV10-2	TRBD2	TRBJ2-1	TGCGCCGTAAGCGGGGGCTACAATGAGCAGTTCTTC	CAVSGGYNEQFF
NA	TRBV9	TRBD1	TRBJ2-3	TGTGCCAGCAGCGCACCGGGACAGAGCACAGATACGCAGTATTTT	CASSAPGQSTDTQYF
NA	TRBV16	NA	TRBJ1-5	TGTGCCAGCAGCCAGGTAGGGGGGGCCTATCAGCCCCAGCATTTT	CASSQVGGAYQPQHF
NA	TRBV7-2	NA	TRBJ1-6	TGTGCCAGCAGCTTACTTGGGGTCCCCAAGGGGGCCCTCCACTTT	CASSLLGVPKGALHF
NA	TRBV6-5	NA	TRBJ2-1	TGTGCCAGCAGTTACTCGCCGACAGTCCTTGAGCAGTTCTTC	CASSYSPTVLEQFF
NA	TRBV12-5	NA	TRBJ2-5	TGTGCTAGTGGTTTGGTAGCAGGGAGGGAGACCCAGTACTTC	CASGLVAGRETQYF
NA	TRBV5-6	TRBD1	TRBJ2-7	TGTGCCAGCAGCCAAATCCCCCGCAGGGGGAGCTCCTACGAGCAGTACTTC	CASSQIPRRGSSYEQYF
NA	TRBV4-1	NA	TRBJ1-1	TGCGCCAGCAGCCAAGATCAGGGACAGAACACTGAAGCTTTCTTT	CASSQDQGQNTEAFF
NA	TRBV13	NA	TRBJ2-3	TGTGCCAGCAGCCTACAGTATTTCGAAAAGGGGAGCACAGATACGCAGTATTTT	CASSLQYFEKGSTDTQYF
NA	TRBV5-6	NA	TRBJ2-3	TGTGCCAGCAGCGTCTCACAGGGCCTCGGGTCTGATACGCAGTATTTT	CASSVSQGLGSDTQYF